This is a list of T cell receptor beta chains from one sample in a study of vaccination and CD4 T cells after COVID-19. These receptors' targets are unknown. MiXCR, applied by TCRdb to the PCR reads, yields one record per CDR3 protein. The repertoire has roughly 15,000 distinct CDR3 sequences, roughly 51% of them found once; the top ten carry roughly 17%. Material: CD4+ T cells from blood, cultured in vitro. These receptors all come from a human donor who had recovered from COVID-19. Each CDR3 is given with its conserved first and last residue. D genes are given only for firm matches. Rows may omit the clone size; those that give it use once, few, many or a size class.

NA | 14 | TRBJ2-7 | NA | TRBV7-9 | CASSSSGGNYEQYF
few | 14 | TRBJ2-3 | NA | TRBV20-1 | CSARDQGLGDTQYF
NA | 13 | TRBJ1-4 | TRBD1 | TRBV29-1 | CSANRGQGEKLFF
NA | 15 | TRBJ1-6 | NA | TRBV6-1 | CASSEVQVDNSPLHF
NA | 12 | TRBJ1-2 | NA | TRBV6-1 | CATADRYYGYTF
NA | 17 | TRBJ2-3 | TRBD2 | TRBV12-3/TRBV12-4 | CASSLMSGGRATDTQYF
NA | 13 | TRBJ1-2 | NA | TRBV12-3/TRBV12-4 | CASSLRYGYGYTF
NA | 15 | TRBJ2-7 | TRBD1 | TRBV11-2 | CASSYLQGPVRRQYF
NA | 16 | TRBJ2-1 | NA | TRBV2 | CASSEELVAVYNEQFF
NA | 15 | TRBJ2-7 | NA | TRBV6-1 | CASSVIPVGSHEQYF
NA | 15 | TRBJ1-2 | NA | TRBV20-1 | CSARDPRTGPHGYTF
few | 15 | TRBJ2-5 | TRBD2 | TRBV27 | CASSLWAGAVETQYF
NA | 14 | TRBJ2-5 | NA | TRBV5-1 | CASSLASFGETQYF